This TCR beta chain was recorded in a study of T cells in Graves' hyperthyroidism and ophthalmopathy (dated by TCRdb to the late 2010s). Background on the whole study: Peripheral blood samples were taken at the time of initial diagnosis, prior to any treatment. To identify distinguishing TCR V-J signatures, a discovery cohort of around 98 patients was used, comprising some 45 with Graves' ophthalmopathy and approximately 58 with stable Graves' hyperthyroidism. Prospective prediction of ophthalmopathy was tested in an independent validation cohort of about 19 hyperthyroidism patients and some 17 patients who later progressed to ophthalmopathy. The 95 to 100 discovery patients were divided at random into training and test sets in a 7:3 ratio. Thyroid tissue and blood T-cell repertoires from about six Graves' hyperthyroidism patients were also compared in the study. Once sampling was done, hyperthyroidism patients were given methimazole at a starting dose of 30 mg daily, whereas ophthalmopathy patients were given high-dose intravenous methylprednisolone. TCR Vbeta CDR3 sequencing of 140 or so peripheral blood samples (over 40 ophthalmopathy, 75 or so hyperthyroidism and roughly 17 progressor patients) is reported in the paper.

The TCR beta CDR3 regions were amplified from RNA transcripts. The TCR CDR3 was subjected to a first round of RT-PCR using the HTBI primer set and the Qiagen OneStep RT-PCR kit. Libraries were constructed in a second round of multiplex PCR, after which size selection and purification were carried out. Sequencing of the libraries was done on an Illumina HiSeq2000 using paired-end 100 bp reads. On the study's bioinformatics: SOAPnuke was used to process the raw data, with reads discarded if the reads contained adapters or uncalled bases, had a mean Phred below 15, or lacked an exact constant-primer or identifier match. High-quality paired reads were merged with COPE v1.2.5, and unique nucleotide sequences were defined as clonotypes. Clonotypes were aligned to IMGT TRBV, TRBD and TRBJ reference segments using MiTCR v1.1. The analysis was restricted to V-J combinations with a frequency above 0.0001, which together covered over 99% of the repertoires. The TCS score was defined as F50 (clonal expansion) divided by E x V (chaos), with BLOSUM62-based TCRdist calculated between CDR3 peptides within each V-J. Welch's t-statistics and random forest reduced 500 to 650 V-J features to some 14, which were used in a naive Bayes classifier (R e1071). TCRdb ran its own pipeline on the public reads, namely fastp trimming at Q25 and MiXCR clone calling, and kept in-frame beta chains. Each entry merges the rows of one CDR3 protein and shows their most common DNA and genes. These V and J calls are TCRdb output, not the study's own analysis. Across this sample there are fewer than 600,000 distinct CDR3 sequences, with 13% to 15% seen only once. The ten largest clonotypes hold over 15% of the sample.

General conclusions and limits of the study: In validation, the model predicted progression to ophthalmopathy a median of roughly 6.2 months before onset, with 70% to 71% sensitivity and 72.22% specificity. A model built on a 13 V-J signature distinguished ophthalmopathy from stable hyperthyroidism, reaching around 90% sensitivity and around 81% specificity in cross-validation and 80%/75% in testing. Blood samples also contained most of the expanded thyroid clonotypes (frequency above 0.001), which suggests that blood repertoires may reflect thyroid immune responses. Sample size was not statistically predetermined, and blinding of investigators to group allocation was not performed.

This clonotype was counted a few times. Its antigen has not been determined. A much larger clone lies a single base off, so this may be a read error. Graves' hyperthyroidism was defined as stable when no progression to ophthalmopathy occurred over 18 months of follow-up. Hyperthyroidism patients were newly diagnosed, had a disease duration of under 2 months, and were aged 18 to 65 years. Exclusion was applied to patients with uncontrolled infections, other autoimmune diseases, pregnancy or lactation. Diagnoses were established on the basis of clinical symptoms, serum thyroxine and TRAb, thyroid ultrasound, and orbital computed tomography. PBMCs were isolated from 10 ml of fresh peripheral blood by Ficoll-Paque density gradient centrifugation. Total RNA was extracted with Trizol reagent, and quality was checked on an Agilent 2100 Bioanalyzer. Its CDR3 holds 16 amino acids, cysteine through phenylalanine. The sequence is cut down to CDR3 DNA, 48 bases in frame from base 1. Looking up the germline V gene (reference sequence) yields CDR1 LGHDT and CDR2 YNNKEL.

Sequencing was performed on blood. The V and J genes are TRBV3-1 and TRBJ2-7; 8 central nucleotides agree with TRBD1. The DNA end favors TRBJ2-1, so the J call may be wrong. This receptor was identified in a woman between 18 and 29 years old with Graves' hyperthyroidism. The CDR3 reads CASSPSARGQSYEQFF. The nucleotide sequence is TGTGCCAGCAGCCCCTCGGCCAGGGGGCAATCCTACGAGCAGTTCTTC.